The text below deals with one TCR beta chain. Its target is not known. From germline, CDR1 is ENHRY and CDR2 SYGVKD. V lost 3 bases, J lost 2 bases, and 16 bases lay in between. The CDR3 is 16 residues long. The sample originates from a study of T cell responses to AZD1222 COVID-19 vaccine. Study as a whole: Pooling of second doses given at about 4 or about 12 weeks was done.

Points from the study as a whole: Across spike, vaccine-associated CD4 TCRs were found, dominant at 160-218 and 743-854. Only 5 or 6 people who got AZD1222 tested seropositive at baseline. Recipients of two AZD1222 doses showed rising Spike-specific TCR breadth and depth.

Using immunoSEQ multiplex PCR, the repertoire was profiled, and TCRdb retains in-frame clones only, with some absent. The repertoire includes fewer than 150,000 clones, approximately 89% of them detected once, and nearly 4.5% sits in the top ten. This clonotype was sampled from an adult in good health. This sequence joins TRBV10-3 and TRBJ2-5, with D tentatively TRBD1 (6 bases). Here the sequenced sample was peripheral blood, taken on day 0 of AZD1222 vaccination. The CDR3 loop reads CAISDSKAGAQETQYF. As DNA, the CDR3 is TGTGCCATCAGTGACTCTAAAGCAGGGGCGCAAGAGACCCAGTACTTC.